The 18 T cell receptor beta chains below come from one sample, sequenced in a study of blood T cell repertoires in COVID-19. TCRdb's table, derived via immunoSEQ multiplex PCR, lists solely in-frame clones and lacks some. The sample has around 400,000 clones, roughly four fifths seen once. What was sequenced was PBMCs or T cells enriched from blood (not recorded which). These receptors were collected from a woman aged 45-60 years who had recovered from COVID-19.

The chain couples TRBV5-1 to TRBJ1-2, with D possibly matching TRBD1 (5 bases). This CDR3 has 14 amino acids. The V gene lost 4 bases and the J gene lost 8 bases, with 18 bases spanning the gap. From germline, CDR1 is SGHRS and CDR2 YFSETQ. The CDR3 region is CASSVGTQRKGYTF. DNA for the CDR3: TGCGCCAGCAGCGTCGGGACTCAAAGGAAGGGCTACACCTTC. The variable domain in full, with the rest retrieved from reference TRBV5-1 and TRBJ1-2, is KAGVTQTPRYLIKTRGQQVTLSCSPISGHRSVSWYQQTPGQGLQFLFEYFSETQRNKGNFPGRFSGRQFSNSRSEMNVSTLELGDSALYLCASSVGTQRKGYTFGSGTRLTVV.

This chain joins TRBV6-1 and TRBJ2-7; 8 nucleotides agree with TRBD1. The CDR3 runs to 15 residues. Germline-derived CDR1 and CDR2 are MNHNS and SASEGT. J was trimmed by 5 bases and V by 1 base; bases with no gene match: 7. The CDR3: CASSEGRGRRDEQYF. The CDR3 DNA reads as TGTGCCAGCAGTGAAGGCAGGGGGCGCCGGGACGAGCAGTACTTC.

The rearrangement links TRBV5-6 to TRBJ2-7, with D maybe TRBD1 (6 bases). V dropped 0 bases and J dropped 7 bases, with 17 bases sitting between them. This CDR3 comprises 15 residues. From germline, CDR1 is SGHDT and CDR2 YYEEEE. CDR3 in amino acids: CASSLGARTVREQYF. The CDR3 DNA sequence: TGTGCCAGCAGCTTGGGGGCGAGGACAGTTAGGGAGCAGTACTTC.

The chain joins TRBV19 to TRBJ1-2, with a possible D match to TRBD1 (6 bases). The CDR3 is 14 residues long. The germline V gene encodes CDR1 LNHDA and CDR2 SQIVND (reference sequence). The V end was cut by 7 bases, the J end by 4 bases, with 16 bases between. The chain's CDR3 is CASTGDTTPYGYTF. DNA of the CDR3: TGTGCCAGTACCGGGGACACCACACCCTATGGCTACACCTTC.

The chain recombines TRBV5-5 with TRBJ1-3; TRBD1 matches 7 bases. Germline trimming cut 4 bases from V and 3 bases from J; bases unmatched to any gene: 7. The CDR3 is 15 residues long. CDR1 and CDR2 (germline): SGHKS, YYEKEE (reference sequence). The CDR3 bases are TGTGCCAGCAGCGTAGACAGGGCTTATGGAAACACCATATATTTT. Protein product: CASSVDRAYGNTIYF.

The V gene is TRBV7-3, the J gene TRBJ2-2; D might be TRBD1 (6 bases). Germline V gives CDR1 SGHTA, CDR2 FQGTGA. V lost 5 bases, J lost 6 bases, and 10 bases lay in between. The CDR3 sequence is 13 residues long. CDR3 residues: CASSVQGSGELFF. The CDR3 nucleotides are TGTGCCAGCAGCGTACAGGGATCCGGGGAGCTGTTTTTT.

This clone was seen a handful of times. This chain uses TRBV30 with TRBJ1-2; D is unclear. The V end was cut by 0 bases, the J end by 5 bases, with 13 bases between. Germline V CDR1 and CDR2: GTSNPN, SVGIG (reference sequence). This CDR3 region has 14 residues. The CDR3 region has the DNA TGTGCCTGGAGTGTTTATGGGGAGCGATATGGCTACACCTTC. Its protein product is CAWSVYGERYGYTF.

This chain uses TRBV14 with TRBJ2-7; D is uncertain. In germline, CDR1 is SGHDN, CDR2 FVKESK. The CDR3 extends over 12 amino acids. V lost 2 bases and J lost 6, with 8 bases in between. The CDR3 reads CASSQRTSEQYF. DNA for the CDR3: TGTGCCAGCAGCCAAAGAACAAGCGAGCAGTACTTC.

V usage is TRBV6-5 and J usage is TRBJ1-1, with 8 bases matching TRBD1. The CDR3 contains 11 residues. Per germline, CDR1 MNHEY and CDR2 SVGAGI. V was clipped by 7 bases and J by 13 bases; unmatched bases: 8. The DNA of the CDR3 is TGTGCCAGCACCGCCGGACAGGGTAATTTCTTT. Protein product: CASTAGQGNFF.

The CDR3 here is CASSVDAGGGYTF. The CDR3, as DNA: TGTGCCAGCAGCGTAGACGCAGGGGGTGGCTACACCTTC. This rearrangement joins TRBV9 to TRBJ1-2; 7 nucleotides agree with TRBD1. V lost 0 bases, J lost 7 bases, and 3 bases stayed unmatched. CDR1 and CDR2 from the germline V gene are SGDLS and YYNGEE. The CDR3 contains 13 residues.

The chain carries TRBV7-2 and TRBJ2-3; tentatively, D is TRBD2 (6 bases). The germline V gene encodes CDR1 SGHTA and CDR2 FQGNSA. Trimming left V 5 bases short and J 6 bases short, with 21 bases between. The CDR3 consists of 16 residues. The CDR3: CASSPSPGVLADTQYF. CDR3 nucleotide sequence: TGTGCCAGCAGCCCCTCTCCGGGGGTGTTAGCGGATACGCAGTATTTT.

This chain joins TRBV3-1 (or the pseudogene TRBV3-2) and TRBJ1-2; D uncertain. CDR3 length: 16 residues. V was cut by 0 bases and J by 0 bases, with 11 bases left in between. CDR1 and CDR2 from the germline V gene are LGHDT and YNNKEL (reference sequence). The CDR3 reads CASSQEAESANYGYTF. In DNA form, the CDR3 reads TGTGCCAGCAGCCAAGAGGCAGAAAGTGCTAACTATGGCTACACCTTC.

This clone was picked up a small number of times. The chain employs TRBV6-6 and TRBJ1-5; D is unclear. Germline V gene data show CDR1 as MNHNY and CDR2 as SVGAGI (reference sequence). V gave up 5 bases and J gave up 4 bases, with 24 bases separating them. The CDR3 covers 18 residues. Here the CDR3 reads CASSQTNHGPSGNQPQHF. As DNA, the CDR3 is TGTGCCAGCAGTCAAACCAATCATGGCCCATCGGGGAATCAGCCCCAGCATTTT.

The chain uses TRBV11-3 and TRBJ2-5, with D perhaps matching TRBD2 (5 bases). The CDR3 totals 12 residues. V gave up 11 bases and J gave up 2 bases, with 12 bases separating them. The V gene's germline CDR1 is SGHNT and CDR2 YENEEA. The CDR3 region is CASSTRQETQYF. The CDR3 DNA reads as TGTGCCTCGAGCACTAGACAAGAGACCCAGTACTTC. Filled out from reference TRBV11-3 and TRBJ2-5, the complete variable domain reads EAGVVQSPRYKIIEKKQPVAFWCNPISGHNTLYWYLQNLGQGPELLIRYENEEAVDDSQLPKDRFSAERLKGVDSTLKIQPAELGDSAVYLCASSTRQETQYFGPGTRLLVL.

The chain has TRBV25-1 and TRBJ1-2; TRBD1 is a possible D gene (6 bases). Trimming shortened V by 5 bases and J by 5 bases, and 15 bases separated the two germline ends. Germline V gene sequence: CDR1 MGHDK, CDR2 SYGVNS. The CDR3 contains 14 residues. CDR3: CASSMGHREYGYTF. As DNA, the CDR3 is TGTGCCAGCAGTATGGGACACCGAGAATATGGCTACACCTTC.

This clone showed up just once. The chain employs TRBV15 and TRBJ1-5; D is unclear. This CDR3 spans 16 amino acids. Per the germline V gene, CDR1 is LNHNV and CDR2 is YYDKDF (reference sequence). Trimming removed 0 bases at V and 6 bases at J, with 15 bases between. This chain's CDR3 is CATSRDLSGVLQPQHF. The CDR3 DNA follows: TGTGCCACCAGCAGAGACCTCTCCGGGGTTCTTCAGCCCCAGCATTTT. Supplemented by reference TRBV15 and TRBJ1-5, the full variable domain reads DAMVIQNPRYQVTQFGKPVTLSCSQTLNHNVMYWYQQKSSQAPKLLFHYYDKDFNNEADTPDNFQSRRPNTSFCFLDIRSPGLGDTAMYLCATSRDLSGVLQPQHFGDGTRLSIL.

This chain connects TRBV4-2 to TRBJ2-1; no clear D gene. Trimming took 1 base from V and 7 from J, leaving 17 bases between them. CDR1 LGHNA and CDR2 YNFKEQ come from the germline V gene. The CDR3 sequence is 16 residues long. As DNA, the CDR3 is TGTGCCAGCAGCCAAGTTGGCGGTTCGACTGCAAATGAGCAGTTCTTC. This codes for CASSQVGGSTANEQFF.

The CDR3 DNA reads as TGTGCCAGCAGCCCCACCGGGACAGGGGGAGTCGCTGGAAACACCATATATTTT. Translating it yields CASSPTGTGGVAGNTIYF. The V gene is TRBV5-4, the J gene TRBJ1-3, with 11 bases identical to TRBD1. CDR1 is SGHNT and CDR2 is YYREEE in the germline V gene (reference sequence). V lost 4 bases, J lost 2 bases, and 11 bases stayed unmatched. The CDR3 has 18 amino acids. Based on the CDR3 plus reference TRBV5-4 and TRBJ1-3, the full variable domain is ETGVTQSPTHLIKTRGQQVTLRCSSQSGHNTVSWYQQALGQGPQFIFQYYREEENGRGNFPPRFSGLQFPNYSSELNVNALELDDSALYLCASSPTGTGGVAGNTIYFGEGSWLTVV.